Below are 26 T cell receptor beta chains sequenced from a single sample in a study of sequential checkpoint blockade in melanoma (dated by TCRdb to the late 2010s). Library generation was performed with the immunoSEQ multiplex PCR assay. Imported from immuneACCESS, the table was reduced by TCRdb to in-frame sequences with V and J called. These copies leave out some clones; in studies compared against another copy, an unresolved V gene accounts for under half, and the cause of the remainder is not known. Counted in this sample were some 14,000 clones; roughly 82% of them appeared once. The ten largest make up roughly 30% of the sample. The treatment or condition tag for this specimen amounts to: randomized to nivolumab then ipilimumab (arm A) or the reverse (arm B). The sequenced sample was CD8+ T cells sorted from blood (inferred from file names), obtained from a patient given nivolumab and ipilimumab in sequence. The receptor source for this set is a human donor with melanoma.

This chain connects TRBV9 to TRBJ1-5, with D possibly TRBD1 on 6 matching bases. V was shortened by 0 bases and J by 3 bases, with 25 bases between the two germline ends. The CDR3 spans 20 residues. Germline-derived CDR1 and CDR2 are SGDLS and YYNGEE. CDR3 sequence (DNA): TGTGCCAGCAGCGTAGTTCCGACAGGTCATGCTGATTTCTCCAATCAGCCCCAGCATTTT. Translating gives CASSVVPTGHADFSNQPQHF.

The rearrangement links TRBV7-6 to TRBJ1-1, with D perhaps matching TRBD1 (6 bases). Germline loops: CDR1 SGHVS, CDR2 FNYEAQ. The CDR3 loop spans 14 amino acids. Between the trimmed V and J ends, which lost 7 bases and 10 bases, there was a span of 22 bases. The CDR3 here is CASTERGAREGAFF. The DNA of the CDR3 is TGTGCCAGCACGGAACGGGGGGCGAGAGAGGGAGCTTTCTTT.

V gene TRBV6-5 combines with J gene TRBJ2-2; 10 bases line up with TRBD1. After removal of 5 bases from V and 6 bases from J, the junction contained 3 bases not matched to a gene. From germline, CDR1 is MNHEY and CDR2 SVGAGI. CDR3 length: 14 residues. The CDR3 region is CASSPGTGAGELFF. CDR3 bases: TGTGCCAGCAGTCCCGGGACAGGGGCCGGGGAGCTGTTTTTT.

The chain joins TRBV29-1 to TRBJ1-1; D gene uncertain. Trimming pared 4 bases from V and 3 bases from J, leaving 6 bases between. The CDR3 has 11 amino acids. The germline CDR1 and CDR2 sequences are SQVTM and ANQGSEA. The CDR3 region has the DNA TGCAGCGTTGCTACCTACACTGAAGCTTTCTTT. This gives the protein CSVATYTEAFF.

This rearrangement joins TRBV5-5 to TRBJ2-3, with 11 bases fitting TRBD1. Trimming cost V 0 bases and J 6 bases; bases outside gene matches: 6. This CDR3 has 16 amino acids. Germline V gene data show CDR1 as SGHKS and CDR2 as YYEKEE (reference sequence). The chain's CDR3 is CASSLGDRGRIDTQYF. In nucleotides, the CDR3 is TGTGCCAGCAGCTTGGGGGACAGGGGGAGGATTGATACGCAGTATTTT.

V usage is TRBV18 and J usage is TRBJ1-5, with TRBD1 as a possible D gene (5 bases). There are 16 residues in the CDR3. The V end lost 3 bases, the J end lost 1 base, and 13 bases lay between the germline ends. Germline loops: CDR1 KGHSH, CDR2 LQKENI. The CDR3 sequence: CASSPQGEGSNQPQHF. CDR3 coding DNA: TGTGCCAGCTCACCCCAGGGCGAAGGCAGCAATCAGCCCCAGCATTTT.

This clone has only one observation. The rearrangement uses TRBV27 and TRBJ2-7, with 8 bases fitting TRBD1. Germline loops: CDR1 MNHEY, CDR2 SMNVEV (reference sequence). The CDR3 is made up of 14 amino acids. J gave up 2 bases and V 5 bases, and 5 bases lay outside the gene matches. The DNA for the CDR3 is TGTGCCAGCAGTCCGACAGGGGTCCCCTACGAGCAGTACTTC. This translates into CASSPTGVPYEQYF.

This sequence joins TRBV6-4 and TRBJ2-3; 7 bases are a match to TRBD1. The CDR3 totals 14 residues. J gave up 4 bases and V 4 bases, and 5 bases lay outside the gene matches. Germline V gives CDR1 MRHNA, CDR2 SNTAGT. The DNA for the CDR3 is TGTGCCAGCAGTGGAACAGGGGATTCAGATACGCAGTATTTT. Residues: CASSGTGDSDTQYF.

This chain links TRBV27 with TRBJ2-1, with TRBD2 matching over 7 bases. CDR3 length: 13 amino acids. Looked up from germline, CDR1 is MNHEY and CDR2 is SMNVEV (reference sequence). Trimming cost V 5 bases and J 3 bases; bases outside gene matches: 1. CDR3 bases: TGTGCCAGCAGTCTAGCGGACTACAATGAGCAGTTCTTC. Translated: CASSLADYNEQFF.

This rearrangement joins TRBV29-1 to TRBJ2-5; no clear D gene. V lost 4 bases to trimming and J lost 5 bases, with 5 bases between them. Germline V gene sequence: CDR1 SQVTM, CDR2 ANQGSEA. This CDR3 is 10 amino acids long. The CDR3 DNA reads as TGCAGCGTTGCATTTGAGACCCAGTACTTC. This gives the protein CSVAFETQYF.

This rearrangement joins TRBV5-1 to TRBJ1-2; maybe TRBD1 (6 bases). Germline CDR1 SGHRS, CDR2 YFSETQ. Trimming left V 0 bases short and J 2 bases short, with 8 bases between. The CDR3 length is 14 residues. The CDR3 DNA sequence: TGCGCCAGCAGCTTGGTCCAGGGGAACTATGGCTACACCTTC. Translated: CASSLVQGNYGYTF.

The chain uses TRBV13 and TRBJ1-1, with D unresolved. The CDR3 is 15 residues long. Trimming removed 6 bases from V and 5 bases from J, with 19 bases in between. In germline, CDR1 is PRHDT, CDR2 FYEKMQ (reference sequence). The CDR3 region has the DNA TGTGCCAGCAGATCAAAAGGCGCAGGAAGGACTGAAGCTTTCTTT. As protein: CASRSKGAGRTEAFF.

This clone has only a few counts. The rearrangement joins TRBV6-5 to TRBJ2-7; 7 bases agree with TRBD2. CDR3 length: 15 amino acids. Germline CDR1 is MNHEY and CDR2 is SVGAGI. V shed 0 bases and J 0 bases; nucleotides not matched to a gene: 2. This chain's CDR3 is CASSYSGGGSYEQYF. Here the CDR3 DNA reads TGTGCCAGCAGTTACTCAGGCGGGGGCTCCTACGAGCAGTACTTC.

The chain couples TRBV11-2 to TRBJ2-7, with a possible D match to TRBD2 (6 bases). The V and J ends lost 1 base and 6 bases respectively, with 16 bases between them. This CDR3 is 15 amino acids long. Germline CDR1 SGHAT, CDR2 FQNNGV. CDR3 region: CASSLGGGTLGEQYF. As DNA, the CDR3 is TGTGCCAGCAGCTTAGGTGGGGGGACCCTCGGCGAGCAGTACTTC.

The chain is built from TRBV6-5 and TRBJ2-7; TRBD2 aligns across 8 bases. Germline lookup yields CDR1 MNHEY and CDR2 SVGAGI. The CDR3 runs to 14 residues. The V segment lost 4 bases and the J segment 2 bases; nucleotides outside the gene matches: 4. DNA for the CDR3: TGTGCCAGCAGTTCACTAGCGGAACCCTACGAGCAGTACTTC. Its protein product is CASSSLAEPYEQYF.

In DNA form, the CDR3 reads TGCAGCGTTACAGGAACAGGCCCCTATGGCTACACCTTC. Translated: CSVTGTGPYGYTF. V and J are TRBV29-1 and TRBJ1-2; perhaps TRBD1 as D (5 bases). V shed 5 bases and J shed 4 bases, with 14 bases lying between them. CDR1 is SQVTM, CDR2 ANQGSEA, per germline. This CDR3 has 13 residues.

The chain links TRBV5-1 to TRBJ2-7; D is possibly TRBD2 (5 bases). The ends were cut back, 6 bases at V and 0 bases at J, with 10 bases in the middle. This CDR3 contains 13 residues. Looked up from germline, CDR1 is SGHRS and CDR2 is YFSETQ. Here the CDR3 reads CASTGGNSYEQYF. The CDR3 DNA reads as TGCGCCAGCACCGGAGGTAACTCCTACGAGCAGTACTTC.

The chain couples TRBV9 to TRBJ2-7; 9 nucleotides align to TRBD2. CDR3 size: 15 residues. Germline trimming cut 4 bases from V and 2 bases from J; bases unmatched to any gene: 7. Germline assignment: CDR1 SGDLS and CDR2 YYNGEE. This CDR3 is CASSFGPSGTYEQYF. DNA for the CDR3: TGTGCCAGCAGCTTTGGGCCTAGCGGGACCTACGAGCAGTACTTC.

The chain recombines TRBV4-1 with TRBJ2-1, with D possibly matching TRBD1 (6 bases). Trimming shortened V by 3 bases and J by 4 bases, and 10 bases separated the two germline ends. The length of the CDR3 is 14 residues. Per the germline V gene, CDR1 is MGHRA and CDR2 is YSYEKL. The CDR3 nucleotides read TGCGCCAGCAGCCACTCACAGGGTTACAATGAGCAGTTCTTC. It yields the protein CASSHSQGYNEQFF.

This clone was found a few times. The chain links TRBV5-4 to TRBJ2-7, with D uncertain. V gave up 8 bases and J gave up 2 bases, with 32 bases separating them. Germline CDR1 and CDR2: SGHNT and YYREEE (reference sequence). The CDR3 extends over 19 amino acids. The CDR3 nucleotides read TGTGCCAGAAGTTATATCTGGCTCTCAGGTCACAAATCTACCTACGAGCAGTACTTC. The encoded protein is CARSYIWLSGHKSTYEQYF.

The chain uses TRBV7-9 and TRBJ1-1; no clear D gene. Germline V CDR1 and CDR2: SEHNR, FQNEAQ (reference sequence). This CDR3 region has 14 residues. Trimming removed 3 bases at V and 4 bases at J, with 12 bases between. The CDR3 sequence: CASSLIRPVTEAFF. The CDR3 DNA reads as TGTGCCAGCAGCTTGATCCGTCCGGTCACTGAAGCTTTCTTT.

V usage is TRBV11-2 and J usage is TRBJ1-1; possibly TRBD1 for D (6 bases). Deletions cut 8 bases from V and 7 bases from J, with 14 bases between. The CDR3 has 12 residues. Germline V lookup: CDR1 SGHAT, CDR2 FQNNGV. CDR3: CASATGWSEAFF. The CDR3 DNA reads TGTGCCAGCGCTACAGGGTGGAGTGAAGCTTTCTTT.

V and J are TRBV19 and TRBJ2-1; 7 positions agree with TRBD2. CDR3 length: 17 residues. The germline CDR1 and CDR2 sequences are LNHDA and SQIVND (reference sequence). With V trimmed by 7 bases and J by 0 bases, 12 bases remained unmatched. The CDR3 reads CASTRSPPGGSYNEQFF. Written as DNA, the CDR3 is TGTGCCAGTACCCGCTCCCCGCCGGGGGGCTCCTACAATGAGCAGTTCTTC.

This clone was seen a few times. J is TRBJ2-7 and V is TRBV21-1; the D call TRBD2 from the table was never checked on the DNA. TRBV21-1 represents a pseudogene. The CDR3 consists of 17 residues. CDR3 protein: CASSPEGGRVVSYEQYF. The DNA for the CDR3 is TGTGCCAGCAGCCCTGAGGGGGGGAGGGTGGTATCCTACGAGCAGTACTTC.

The V call is TRBV29-1, the J call TRBJ2-1; TRBD2 matches at 7 bases. The CDR3 is made up of 14 amino acids. V lost 6 bases to trimming and J lost 3 bases; unmatched junction nucleotides: 8. Germline assignment: CDR1 SQVTM and CDR2 ANQGSEA. CDR3 in DNA: TGCAGCGTCCTATGGAGCGGGGACTACAATGAGCAGTTCTTC. Residues: CSVLWSGDYNEQFF.

This clone was observed a handful of times. The chain has TRBV5-6 and TRBJ2-5; TRBD1 aligns across 7 bases. Per the germline V gene, CDR1 is SGHDT and CDR2 is YYEEEE. The junction had 14 bases not matched to a gene; V was cut back by 4 bases and J by 11 bases. The CDR3 is 14 residues long. CDR3 sequence: CASSLGDYRGEQYF. The CDR3 coding sequence is TGTGCCAGCAGCCTGGGTGACTACAGGGGAGAGCAGTACTTC.